These 9 T cell receptor beta chains share one sample of origin, sequenced in a study of PD-L1 blockade in urothelial cancer. Assay: immunoSEQ multiplex PCR; the TCRdb copy retains only in-frame clones and omits some. The sample lists about 82,000 clones, 82% occurring once. The sample consisted of PBMCs, taken around atezolizumab (anti-PD-L1) treatment. The receptors shown here come from a man between 65 and 79 years old with urothelial cancer.

The genes are TRBV19 and TRBJ2-7; TRBD1 agrees at 7 bases. The V gene's germline CDR1 is LNHDA and CDR2 SQIVND (reference sequence). Trimming cost V 5 bases and J 3 bases; bases outside gene matches: 10. The CDR3 length is 15 residues. Here the CDR3 DNA reads TGTGCCAGTAGTCCGGGGACAGCGGACATCTACGAGCAGTACTTC. This codes for CASSPGTADIYEQYF.

This clone occurred a few times. The chain employs TRBV18 and TRBJ2-6; possibly TRBD2 for D (5 bases). Germline V CDR1 and CDR2: KGHSH, LQKENI. Trimming removed 3 bases at V and 0 bases at J, with 15 bases between. The CDR3 extends over 18 amino acids. CDR3 amino acids: CASSPTALGVSGANVLTF. CDR3 bases: TGTGCCAGCTCACCGACGGCGTTGGGAGTCTCTGGGGCCAACGTCCTGACTTTC.

This clone was found a few times. The chain uses TRBV7-8 and TRBJ1-6, with D perhaps TRBD1 (6 bases). V gave up 5 bases and J gave up 7 bases, with 15 bases separating them. From germline, CDR1 is SGHVS and CDR2 FQNEAQ. The CDR3 has 15 amino acids. Here the CDR3 reads CASSLTGVKNSPLHF. The CDR3 nucleotides read TGTGCCAGCAGCCTGACAGGAGTCAAGAATTCACCCCTCCACTTT.

V is TRBV7-2 and J is TRBJ2-2; D gene uncertain. With 1 base removed from V and 3 bases from J, the gap between germline ends came to 6 bases. Per the germline V gene, CDR1 is SGHTA and CDR2 is FQGNSA. The CDR3 sequence is 14 residues long. DNA of the CDR3: TGTGCCAGCAGCTTAGGACGGGACACCGGGGAGCTGTTTTTT. The encoded protein is CASSLGRDTGELFF.

The V gene is TRBV10-3, the J gene TRBJ2-2; 9 bases are a match to TRBD2. Trimming cost V 7 bases and J 0 bases; bases outside gene matches: 12. There are 18 residues in the CDR3. Looked up from germline, CDR1 is ENHRY and CDR2 is SYGVKD. This chain's CDR3 is CAIKTGPAGGSNTGELFF. CDR3 coding DNA: TGTGCCATCAAGACTGGACCGGCGGGGGGGTCGAACACCGGGGAGCTGTTTTTT.

The rearrangement uses TRBV6-1 and TRBJ2-3, with TRBD2 identical over 12 bases. CDR3 length: 18 residues. The V and J ends lost 4 bases and 7 bases, in that order; junction bases with no gene match: 15. Germline CDR1 MNHNS, CDR2 SASEGT. CDR3: CASSAGQGRLAGVYTQYF. In DNA form, the CDR3 reads TGTGCCAGCAGTGCGGGACAGGGGAGACTAGCGGGGGTCTATACGCAGTATTTT.

CDR3 in amino acids: CASSPAGGAIYGYTF. The CDR3, as DNA: TGTGCCAGCTCACCGGCAGGGGGCGCGATCTATGGCTACACCTTC. V gene TRBV18 combines with J gene TRBJ1-2; 8 bases match TRBD1. This CDR3 is built from 15 residues. Looked up from germline, CDR1 is KGHSH and CDR2 is LQKENI. V lost 3 bases and J lost 4; bases outside the gene matches: 7.

This clone has a single count. The V gene is TRBV6-1, the J gene TRBJ1-2; the match to TRBD1 covers 10 bases. Trimming took 7 bases from V and 4 from J; bases not matched to a gene: 3. The germline V gene encodes CDR1 MNHNS and CDR2 SASEGT. CDR3 length: 13 residues. For the CDR3, the DNA is TGTGCCAGCACCCGACAGGGGGCCTATGGCTACACCTTC. Its translation: CASTRQGAYGYTF.

V gene TRBV5-1 combines with J gene TRBJ2-7; perhaps TRBD2 as D (5 bases). The CDR3 contains 14 residues. Deletions cut 4 bases from V and 4 bases from J, with 15 bases between. Per germline, CDR1 SGHRS and CDR2 YFSETQ. Written as DNA, the CDR3 is TGCGCCAGCAGCCTAGGTGCGACGGGGTACGAGCAGTACTTC. This gives the protein CASSLGATGYEQYF.